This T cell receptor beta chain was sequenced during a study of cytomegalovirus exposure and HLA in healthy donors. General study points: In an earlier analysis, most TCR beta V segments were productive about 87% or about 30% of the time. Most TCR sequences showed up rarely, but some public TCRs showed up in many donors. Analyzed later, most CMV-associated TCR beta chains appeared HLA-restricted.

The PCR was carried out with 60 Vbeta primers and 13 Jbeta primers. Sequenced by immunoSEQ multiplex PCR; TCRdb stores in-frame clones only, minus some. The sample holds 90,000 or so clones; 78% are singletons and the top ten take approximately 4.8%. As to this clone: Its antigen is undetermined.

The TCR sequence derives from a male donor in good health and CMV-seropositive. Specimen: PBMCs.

CDR3 bases: TGTGCCAGCAGCCGAGGGGGAGGGAAATATCAGCCCCAGCATTTT. This translates into CASSRGGGKYQPQHF. The chain is built from TRBV6-5 and TRBJ1-5; weak D call: TRBD1 (6 bases). CDR1 and CDR2 (germline): MNHEY, SVGAGI. This CDR3 has 15 amino acids. The V end was cut by 6 bases, the J end by 5 bases, with 17 bases between.